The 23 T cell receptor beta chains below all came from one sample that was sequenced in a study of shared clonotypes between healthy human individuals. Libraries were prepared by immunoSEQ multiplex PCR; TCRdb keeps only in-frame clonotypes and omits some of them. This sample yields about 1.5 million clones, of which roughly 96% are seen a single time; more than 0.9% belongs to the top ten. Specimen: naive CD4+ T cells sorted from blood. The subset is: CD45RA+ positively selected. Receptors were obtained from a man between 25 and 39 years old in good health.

In DNA form, the CDR3 reads TGTGCCAGCAGCTTGACAGGGGTAGATACGCAGTATTTT. As protein: CASSLTGVDTQYF. V gene TRBV5-6 combines with J gene TRBJ2-3, with 7 nucleotides matching TRBD1. With V trimmed by 1 base and J by 5 bases, 1 base remained unmatched. The CDR3 has 13 residues. Germline assignment: CDR1 SGHDT and CDR2 YYEEEE.

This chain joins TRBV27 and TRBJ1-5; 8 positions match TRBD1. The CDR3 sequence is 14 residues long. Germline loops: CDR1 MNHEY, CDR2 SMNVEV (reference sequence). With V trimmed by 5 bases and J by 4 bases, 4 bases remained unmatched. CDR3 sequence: CASSRTGKNQPQHF. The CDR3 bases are TGTGCCAGCAGTCGGACAGGGAAAAATCAGCCCCAGCATTTT.

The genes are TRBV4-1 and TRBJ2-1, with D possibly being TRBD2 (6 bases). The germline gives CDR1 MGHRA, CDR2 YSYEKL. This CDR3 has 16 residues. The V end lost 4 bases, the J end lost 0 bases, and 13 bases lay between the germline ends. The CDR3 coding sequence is TGCGCCAGCAGCCTCTTGGCGGGAAGCTCCTACAATGAGCAGTTCTTC. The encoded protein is CASSLLAGSSYNEQFF.

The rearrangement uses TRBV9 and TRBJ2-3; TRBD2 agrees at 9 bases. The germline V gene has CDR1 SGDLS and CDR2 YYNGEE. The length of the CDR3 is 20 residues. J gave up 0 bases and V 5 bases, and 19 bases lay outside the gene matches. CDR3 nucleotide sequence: TGTGCCAGCAGTGACACAATTCGACTAGCGGACATTTCTAGCACAGATACGCAGTATTTT. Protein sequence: CASSDTIRLADISSTDTQYF.

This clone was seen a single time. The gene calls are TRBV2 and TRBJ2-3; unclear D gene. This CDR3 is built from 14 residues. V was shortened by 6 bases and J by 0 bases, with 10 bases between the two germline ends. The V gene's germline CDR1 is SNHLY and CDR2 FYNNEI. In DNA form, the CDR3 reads TGTGCCAGCAGGAGACCCTCTAGCACAGATACGCAGTATTTT. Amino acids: CASRRPSSTDTQYF. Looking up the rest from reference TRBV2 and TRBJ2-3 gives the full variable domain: EPEVTQTPSHQVTQMGQEVILRCVPISNHLYFYWYRQILGQKVEFLVSFYNNEISEKSEIFDDQFSVERPDGSNFTLKIRSTKLEDSAMYFCASRRPSSTDTQYFGPGTRLTVL.

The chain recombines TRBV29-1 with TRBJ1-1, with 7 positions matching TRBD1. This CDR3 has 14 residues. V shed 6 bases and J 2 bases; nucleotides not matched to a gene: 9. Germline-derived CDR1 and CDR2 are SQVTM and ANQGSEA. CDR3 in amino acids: CSVIGQALNTEAFF. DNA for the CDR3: TGCAGCGTCATCGGACAGGCACTCAACACTGAAGCTTTCTTT.

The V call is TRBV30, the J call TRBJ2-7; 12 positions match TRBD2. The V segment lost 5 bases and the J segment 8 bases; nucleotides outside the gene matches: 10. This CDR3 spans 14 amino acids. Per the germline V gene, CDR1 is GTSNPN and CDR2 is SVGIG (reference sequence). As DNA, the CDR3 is TGTGCCTGGGGCCTTGGACTAGCGGGAATAAAGCAGTACTTC. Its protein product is CAWGLGLAGIKQYF.

The CDR3 here is CAWKGTDLNTEAFF. CDR3 nucleotide sequence: TGTGCCTGGAAGGGGACAGACTTGAACACTGAAGCTTTCTTT. This chain connects TRBV30 to TRBJ1-1, with 7 bases aligning to TRBD1. CDR1 and CDR2 from the germline V gene are GTSNPN and SVGIG (reference sequence). The trim removed 4 bases at V and 0 bases at J, leaving 5 bases unmatched. The CDR3 covers 14 residues.

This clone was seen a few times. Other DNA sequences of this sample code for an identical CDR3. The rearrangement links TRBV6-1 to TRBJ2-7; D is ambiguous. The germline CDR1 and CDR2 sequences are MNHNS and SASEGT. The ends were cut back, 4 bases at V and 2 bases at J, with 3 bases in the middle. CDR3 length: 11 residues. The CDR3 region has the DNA TGTGCCAGCAGTGGGACCTACGAGCAGTACTTC. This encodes CASSGTYEQYF.

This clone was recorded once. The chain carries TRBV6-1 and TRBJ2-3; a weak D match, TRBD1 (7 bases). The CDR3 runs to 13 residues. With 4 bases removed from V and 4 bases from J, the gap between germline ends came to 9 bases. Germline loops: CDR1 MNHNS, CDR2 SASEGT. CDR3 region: CASSARGADTQYF. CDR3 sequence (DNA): TGTGCCAGCAGTGCCAGGGGGGCAGATACGCAGTATTTT.

The DNA for the CDR3 is TGTGCCAGCAGTTCTCTAGGATCAGGGGGAAACACCATATATTTT. It yields the protein CASSSLGSGGNTIYF. The V gene is TRBV27, the J gene TRBJ1-3; D perhaps matches TRBD1 (5 bases). The CDR3 runs to 15 residues. Trimming took off 4 bases at V and 4 bases at J, with 14 bases between the two ends. Per the germline V gene, CDR1 is MNHEY and CDR2 is SMNVEV (reference sequence).

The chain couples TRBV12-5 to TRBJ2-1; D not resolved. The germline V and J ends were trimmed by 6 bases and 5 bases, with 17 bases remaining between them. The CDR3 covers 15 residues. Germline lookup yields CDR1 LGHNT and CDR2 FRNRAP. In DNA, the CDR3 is TGTGCTAGTGGGAAGGACGGATTTACACACAATGAGCAGTTCTTC. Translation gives CASGKDGFTHNEQFF.

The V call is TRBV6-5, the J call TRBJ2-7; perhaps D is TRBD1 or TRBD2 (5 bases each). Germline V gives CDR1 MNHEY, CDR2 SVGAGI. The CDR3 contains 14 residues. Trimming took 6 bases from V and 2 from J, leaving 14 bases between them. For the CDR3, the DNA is TGTGCCAGCAGGCTGGGACGGACCACCTACGAGCAGTACTTC. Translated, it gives CASRLGRTTYEQYF.

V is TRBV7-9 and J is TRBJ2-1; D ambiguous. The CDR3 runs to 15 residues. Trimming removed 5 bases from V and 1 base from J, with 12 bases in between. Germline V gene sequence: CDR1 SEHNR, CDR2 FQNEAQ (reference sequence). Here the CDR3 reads CASSQVAMSYNEQFF. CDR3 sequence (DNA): TGTGCCAGCAGCCAGGTAGCCATGTCCTACAATGAGCAGTTCTTC.

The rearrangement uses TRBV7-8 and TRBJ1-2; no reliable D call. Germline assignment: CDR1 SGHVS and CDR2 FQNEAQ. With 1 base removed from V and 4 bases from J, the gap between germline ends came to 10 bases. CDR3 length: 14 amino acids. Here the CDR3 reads CASSLGTRAYGYTF. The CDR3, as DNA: TGTGCCAGCAGCTTAGGGACCCGCGCCTATGGCTACACCTTC.

DNA for the CDR3: TGTGCCAGCATGGTTCCGCAAGAGACCCAGTACTTC. Its protein product is CASMVPQETQYF. V is TRBV28 and J is TRBJ2-5, with D unclear. Trimming removed 7 bases from V and 2 bases from J, with 8 bases in between. This CDR3 spans 12 amino acids. Germline V gene data show CDR1 as MDHEN and CDR2 as SYDVKM. The full variable domain, in which reference TRBV28 and TRBJ2-5 provide the parts outside the CDR3, is DVKVTQSSRYLVKRTGEKVFLECVQDMDHENMFWYRQDPGLGLRLIYFSYDVKMKEKGDIPEGYSVSREKKERFSLILESASTNQTSMYLCASMVPQETQYFGPGTRLLVL.

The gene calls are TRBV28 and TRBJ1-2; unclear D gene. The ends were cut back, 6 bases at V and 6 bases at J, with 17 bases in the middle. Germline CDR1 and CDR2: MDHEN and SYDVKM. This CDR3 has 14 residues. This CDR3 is CASSLIGIFDGYTF. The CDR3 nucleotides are TGTGCCAGCAGCCTGATCGGGATATTCGATGGCTACACCTTC.

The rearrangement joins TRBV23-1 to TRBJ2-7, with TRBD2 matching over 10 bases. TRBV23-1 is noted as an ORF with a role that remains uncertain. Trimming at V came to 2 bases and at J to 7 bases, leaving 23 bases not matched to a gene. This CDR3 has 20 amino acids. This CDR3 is CASSQRNGLAGEYPDEEQYF. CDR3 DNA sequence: TGCGCCAGCAGTCAACGAAACGGGCTAGCGGGAGAATACCCCGACGAGGAGCAGTACTTC.

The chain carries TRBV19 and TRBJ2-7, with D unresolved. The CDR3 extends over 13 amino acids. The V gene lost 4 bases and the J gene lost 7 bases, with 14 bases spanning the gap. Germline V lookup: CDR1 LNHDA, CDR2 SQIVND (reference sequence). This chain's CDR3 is CASSRHTLGEQYF. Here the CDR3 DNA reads TGTGCCAGTAGTAGACATACTCTGGGAGAGCAGTACTTC.

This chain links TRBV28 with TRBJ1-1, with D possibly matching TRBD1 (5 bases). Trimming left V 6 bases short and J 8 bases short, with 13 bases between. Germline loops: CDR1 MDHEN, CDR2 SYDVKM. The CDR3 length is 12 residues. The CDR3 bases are TGTGCCAGCAGCTCCGGGACCCGAGAAGCTTTCTTT. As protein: CASSSGTREAFF.

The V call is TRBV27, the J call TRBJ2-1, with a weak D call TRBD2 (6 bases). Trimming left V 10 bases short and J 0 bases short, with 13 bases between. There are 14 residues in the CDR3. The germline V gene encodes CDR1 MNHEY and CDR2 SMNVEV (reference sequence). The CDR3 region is CAIRRASSYNEQFF. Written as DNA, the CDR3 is TGTGCCATCAGGAGGGCCAGCTCCTACAATGAGCAGTTCTTC.

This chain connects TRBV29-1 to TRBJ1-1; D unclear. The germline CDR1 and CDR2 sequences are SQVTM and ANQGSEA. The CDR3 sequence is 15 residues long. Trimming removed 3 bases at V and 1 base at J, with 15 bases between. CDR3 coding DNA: TGCAGCGTTGACCATCGAGGGAGAAAGAACACTGAAGCTTTCTTT. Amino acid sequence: CSVDHRGRKNTEAFF.

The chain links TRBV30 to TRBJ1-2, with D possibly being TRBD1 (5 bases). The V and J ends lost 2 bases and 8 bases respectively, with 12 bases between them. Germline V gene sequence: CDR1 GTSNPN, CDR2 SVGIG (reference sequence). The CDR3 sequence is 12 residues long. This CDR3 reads CAWSSGTPGYTF. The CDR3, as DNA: TGTGCCTGGAGTTCCGGGACGCCCGGCTACACCTTC.